The 14 T cell receptor beta chains presented below share a single source sample, sequenced in a study of cytomegalovirus exposure and HLA in healthy donors. Use of 60 Vbeta and 13 Jbeta primers characterized the PCR. Libraries were prepared by immunoSEQ multiplex PCR; TCRdb keeps only in-frame clonotypes and omits some of them. The sample lists approximately 170,000 clones, 85% occurring once. Sequenced sample: PBMCs. All receptors derive from a boy aged 2 to 9 in good health and CMV-seronegative.

This clone has a handful of counts. An end of the junction differs from the germline gene, which may be a read error. The chain joins TRBV7-7 to TRBJ2-1; D possibly corresponds to TRBD2 (6 bases). Per germline, CDR1 SSHAT and CDR2 FNYEAQ (reference sequence). CDR3 length equals 13 residues. CDR3 DNA sequence: TGTGCTAGCAGCTTCGGTGCGGGGAATGAGCAGTTCTTC. It is translated as CASSFGAGNEQFF.

This sequence joins TRBV21-1 and TRBJ2-1; the table's D call, TRBD1, was not checked against the DNA. TRBV21-1 corresponds to a pseudogene. The CDR3 has 16 amino acids. The CDR3 is CASSKGPGAHYNEQFF. The CDR3 DNA reads TGTGCCAGCAGCAAAGGCCCAGGGGCCCACTACAATGAGCAGTTCTTC.

The gene calls are TRBV30 and TRBJ2-5, with D tentatively TRBD2 (6 bases). The J call could be wrong; TRBJ2-7 is a better fit for the DNA end. This CDR3 is 11 amino acids long. Germline CDR1 is GTSNPN and CDR2 is SVGIG (reference sequence). CDR3: CARDGGYEQYF. In DNA, the CDR3 is TGTGCCCGCGACGGGGGATACGAGCAGTACTTC.

This clone has just one count. The V and J genes are TRBV30 and TRBJ1-5, with 10 bases that match TRBD1. The CDR3 loop spans 14 amino acids. Germline CDR1 reads GTSNPN; CDR2 reads SVGIG (reference sequence). With V trimmed by 0 bases and J by 7 bases, 3 bases remained unmatched. The CDR3 DNA reads TGTGCCTGGAGTGTGGGACAGGGGTTCCAGCCCCAGCATTTT. It encodes CAWSVGQGFQPQHF.

The chain joins TRBV2 to TRBJ1-1, with D possibly matching TRBD1 (6 bases). There are 11 residues in the CDR3. Trimming shortened V by 4 bases and J by 7 bases, and 7 bases separated the two germline ends. Per the germline V gene, CDR1 is SNHLY and CDR2 is FYNNEI. Written as DNA, the CDR3 is TGTGCCAGCAGTGCAGGGGTTGAAGCTTTCTTT. Its protein is CASSAGVEAFF.

Only a few counts were recorded for this clone. The J gene is TRBJ2-1, the V gene TRBV5-1; 11 bases agree with TRBD2. With V trimmed by 4 bases and J by 8 bases, 5 bases remained unmatched. CDR3 length: 14 residues. The germline CDR1 and CDR2 sequences are SGHRS and YFSETQ. CDR3 DNA: TGCGCCAGCAGCCAAGGACTAGCGGGCTATGAGCAGTTCTTC. It translates to CASSQGLAGYEQFF. The whole variable domain, remainder taken from reference TRBV5-1 and TRBJ2-1, is KAGVTQTPRYLIKTRGQQVTLSCSPISGHRSVSWYQQTPGQGLQFLFEYFSETQRNKGNFPGRFSGRQFSNSRSEMNVSTLELGDSALYLCASSQGLAGYEQFFGPGTRLTVL.

The chain carries TRBV5-6 and TRBJ2-1; 11 bases agree with TRBD2. Germline CDR1 SGHDT, CDR2 YYEEEE. The V gene end was trimmed by 3 bases and the J gene end by 4 bases; junction bases not matched to a gene: 3. This CDR3 has 15 amino acids. CDR3 residues: CASSWGTSGYNEQFF. CDR3 DNA sequence: TGTGCCAGCAGCTGGGGGACTAGCGGATACAATGAGCAGTTCTTC.

The genes are TRBV28 and TRBJ1-3; D is unclear. CDR1 MDHEN and CDR2 SYDVKM come from the germline V gene. The CDR3 runs 17 residues. Trimming removed 5 bases at V and 0 bases at J, with 17 bases between. DNA of the CDR3: TGTGCCAGCAGTCGCCTAAAGAACTTGATCTCTGGAAACACCATATATTTT. This translates into CASSRLKNLISGNTIYF.

This CDR3 reads CASSGTSGTDTQYF. In DNA, the CDR3 is TGTGCCAGCAGTGGGACTAGCGGCACAGATACGCAGTATTTT. V is TRBV6-1 and J is TRBJ2-3; 9 bases match TRBD2. CDR3 size: 14 residues. In germline, CDR1 is MNHNS, CDR2 SASEGT. V lost 4 bases to trimming and J lost 1 base; unmatched junction nucleotides: 0.

This clone has just a few counts. J is TRBJ2-1 and V is TRBV5-4; 9 nucleotides agree with TRBD2. CDR1 is SGHNT, CDR2 YYREEE, per germline (reference sequence). The V gene end was trimmed by 1 base and the J gene end by 4 bases; junction bases not matched to a gene: 15. The CDR3 has 19 amino acids. The CDR3 sequence is CASSLTAGGLPPGYNEQFF. As DNA, the CDR3 is TGTGCCAGCAGCTTGACGGCGGGAGGGCTTCCTCCCGGGTACAATGAGCAGTTCTTC.

V and J are TRBV29-1 and TRBJ1-1, with D perhaps TRBD1 (5 bases). The CDR3 extends over 15 amino acids. Between the trimmed V and J ends, which lost 6 bases and 4 bases, there was a span of 21 bases. CDR1 is SQVTM and CDR2 is ANQGSEA in the germline V gene. For the CDR3, the DNA is TGCAGCGTACCCGGGGCCCGGCGCGGGAGCACTGAAGCTTTCTTT. It is translated as CSVPGARRGSTEAFF.

The J gene is TRBJ2-3, the V gene TRBV4-1; 14 bases align to TRBD2. The CDR3 runs to 20 residues. V gave up 4 bases and J gave up 3 bases; unmatched junction bases: 15. The germline V gene has CDR1 MGHRA and CDR2 YSYEKL. The CDR3 sequence is CASSLKAAGTSGRGTDTQYF. CDR3 coding DNA: TGCGCCAGCAGCCTAAAGGCCGCCGGGACTAGCGGGAGAGGTACAGATACGCAGTATTTT.

This chain connects TRBV9 to TRBJ1-1, with D uncertain. CDR3 length equals 14 residues. Trimming removed 0 bases at V and 3 bases at J, with 9 bases between. Per germline, CDR1 SGDLS and CDR2 YYNGEE. Here the CDR3 DNA reads TGTGCCAGCAGCGTAGGAGGTCGGGACACTGAAGCTTTCTTT. Encoded protein: CASSVGGRDTEAFF.

The V and J genes are TRBV10-3 and TRBJ2-1, with 7 bases matching TRBD2. Trimming removed 10 bases from V and 5 bases from J; junction bases left unmatched: 2. The germline gives CDR1 ENHRY, CDR2 SYGVKD. This CDR3 has 11 residues. The chain's CDR3 is CASGTNNEQFF. CDR3 nucleotide sequence: TGTGCCAGTGGGACTAACAATGAGCAGTTCTTC.